These 28 T cell receptor beta chains originate from one sample sequenced in a study of cytomegalovirus exposure and HLA in healthy donors. Researchers ran the PCR with 60 Vbeta and 13 Jbeta primers. The assay was immunoSEQ multiplex PCR, and TCRdb's table has in-frame clones only and misses some. The table records more than 95,000 clones, 15% to 20% of them present only once. Sequencing was carried out using PBMCs. The receptors come from a female donor in good health and CMV-seropositive.

The chain carries TRBV7-2 and TRBJ1-6; 10 bases are a match to TRBD1. With V trimmed by 5 bases and J by 7 bases, 11 bases remained unmatched. This CDR3 is built from 17 residues. Looked up from germline, CDR1 is SGHTA and CDR2 is FQGNSA. The CDR3 nucleotides are TGTGCCAGCAGCAGATCTGGGGGACAGGGGCAAAATTCACCCCTCCACTTT. Translation: CASSRSGGQGQNSPLHF.

The CDR3 loop reads CSVEEKRTKPVTQYF. DNA of the CDR3: TGCAGCGTTGAAGAGAAGCGCACCAAGCCGGTTACGCAGTATTTT. The chain links TRBV29-1 to TRBJ2-3; the D is unclear. Germline loops: CDR1 SQVTM, CDR2 ANQGSEA. The CDR3 totals 15 residues. The ends were cut back, 0 bases at V and 8 bases at J, with 18 bases in the middle.

This chain links TRBV4-1 with TRBJ2-1; a possible D gene is TRBD2 (5 bases). V lost 0 bases to trimming and J lost 9 bases, with 9 bases between them. This CDR3 is built from 13 residues. Germline CDR1 MGHRA, CDR2 YSYEKL. CDR3 DNA sequence: TGCGCCAGCAGCCAAGAAACCCGGGGTGAGCAGTTCTTC. Its protein is CASSQETRGEQFF.

This clone appeared a few times. CDR3 DNA: TGCGCCAGCAGCCCTAGCGAGGAGACCCAGTACTTC. Amino acid sequence: CASSPSEETQYF. This chain uses TRBV4-1 with TRBJ2-5; weak D call: TRBD2 (6 bases). Deletions cut 4 bases from V and 5 bases from J, with 8 bases between. The CDR3 is 12 residues long. Germline V gives CDR1 MGHRA, CDR2 YSYEKL.

The chain couples TRBV7-2 to TRBJ2-7; 7 bases match TRBD1. This CDR3 has 14 amino acids. The trim removed 5 bases at V and 0 bases at J, leaving 4 bases unmatched. Germline V lookup: CDR1 SGHTA, CDR2 FQGNSA. DNA for the CDR3: TGTGCCAGCAGCAGGGACAGCCTCTCCTACGAGCAGTACTTC. Encoded protein: CASSRDSLSYEQYF.

Only a few counts were recorded for this clone. The chain uses TRBV28 and TRBJ1-4, with D uncertain. This CDR3 has 14 amino acids. Germline loops: CDR1 MDHEN, CDR2 SYDVKM. V lost 5 bases, J lost 8 bases, and 15 bases lay in between. The CDR3 coding sequence is TGTGCCAGCAGTCCGGGCTCCGGGAAGGAAAAACTGTTTTTT. Translating it yields CASSPGSGKEKLFF.

This rearrangement joins TRBV7-9 to TRBJ2-7; perhaps TRBD1 as D (7 bases). The CDR3 contains 15 residues. CDR1 and CDR2 (germline): SEHNR, FQNEAQ (reference sequence). V lost 5 bases and J 5 bases, leaving 19 bases between the germline ends. CDR3 amino acids: CASSPSTGRWNEQYF. Here the CDR3 DNA reads TGTGCCAGCAGCCCTTCGACAGGGAGGTGGAACGAGCAGTACTTC.

This clone was found a few times. V is TRBV4-1 and J is TRBJ2-3; tentatively, D is TRBD2 (7 bases). Germline V gene sequence: CDR1 MGHRA, CDR2 YSYEKL. This CDR3 is 14 amino acids long. Deletions cut 4 bases from V and 4 bases from J, with 12 bases between. This chain's CDR3 is CASSPGGQSDTQYF. In DNA form, the CDR3 reads TGCGCCAGCAGCCCGGGGGGACAATCAGATACGCAGTATTTT.

V usage is TRBV7-9 and J usage is TRBJ2-7; unclear D gene. Germline V gives CDR1 SEHNR, CDR2 FQNEAQ (reference sequence). This CDR3 is 13 amino acids long. V was shortened by 5 bases and J by 6 bases, with 14 bases between the two germline ends. The CDR3 nucleotides read TGTGCCAGCAGCCAGCTTGAGGTGGTCGAGCAGTACTTC. This codes for CASSQLEVVEQYF.

A few counts support this clone. The chain uses TRBV10-3 and TRBJ2-7; D gene uncertain. CDR1 is ENHRY, CDR2 SYGVKD, per germline. Between the trimmed V and J ends, which lost 3 bases and 2 bases, there was a span of 11 bases. The CDR3 is 14 amino acids. The CDR3 sequence: CAISDIDTAYEQYF. The DNA for the CDR3 is TGTGCCATCAGTGACATCGACACAGCCTACGAGCAGTACTTC.

This chain joins TRBV25-1 and TRBJ2-5; no firm D call. V was pared by 5 bases and J by 1 base, with 5 bases between. The CDR3 covers 12 residues. CDR1 and CDR2 (germline): MGHDK, SYGVNS. Written as DNA, the CDR3 is TGTGCCAGCAGTTCAGGCCAAGAGACCCAGTACTTC. The encoded protein is CASSSGQETQYF.

The chain recombines TRBV19 with TRBJ2-2; TRBD2 matches 12 bases. Per the germline V gene, CDR1 is LNHDA and CDR2 is SQIVND (reference sequence). The CDR3 consists of 16 residues. The trim removed 3 bases at V and 7 bases at J, leaving 6 bases unmatched. The CDR3 coding sequence is TGTGCCAGTAGTATTCTAGCGGGGGGGCCGGTCGGGGAGCTGTTTTTT. It translates to CASSILAGGPVGELFF.

This chain uses TRBV5-6 with TRBJ2-1; possible D gene TRBD2, 7 bases. V lost 5 bases to trimming and J lost 0 bases, with 15 bases between them. The CDR3 is 16 amino acids. The V gene's germline CDR1 is SGHDT and CDR2 YYEEEE. CDR3 residues: CASRSRGGSSYNEQFF. CDR3 bases: TGTGCCAGCAGATCTAGGGGGGGGAGCTCCTACAATGAGCAGTTCTTC.

In this sample, this clone turned up a few times. The rearrangement joins TRBV7-2 to TRBJ1-1; TRBD1 matches 7 bases. This CDR3 spans 15 amino acids. CDR1 and CDR2 from the germline V gene are SGHTA and FQGNSA. V shed 1 base, J shed 2 bases, and the junction held 4 bases outside the gene matches. CDR3 protein: CASSLEGQKNTEAFF. For the CDR3, the DNA is TGTGCCAGCAGCTTAGAGGGACAGAAAAACACTGAAGCTTTCTTT.

The J gene is TRBJ1-2, the V gene TRBV7-9; the match to TRBD1 covers 8 bases. The CDR3 covers 14 residues. The junction had 11 bases not matched to a gene; V was cut back by 7 bases and J by 7 bases. Germline CDR1 SEHNR, CDR2 FQNEAQ (reference sequence). DNA of the CDR3: TGTGCCAGCACCTTCACCGGACAGGGTAGTGGCTACACCTTC. It specifies CASTFTGQGSGYTF.

This clone was detected a few times. The chain carries TRBV19 and TRBJ2-1; the match to TRBD2 covers 7 bases. The length of the CDR3 is 15 residues. From germline, CDR1 is LNHDA and CDR2 SQIVND (reference sequence). V shed 1 base, J shed 4 bases, and the junction held 4 bases outside the gene matches. For the CDR3, the DNA is TGTGCCAGTAGTATAGGCCTAGCGGCTTACAATGAGCAGTTCTTC. Translating it yields CASSIGLAAYNEQFF. Together with reference TRBV19 and TRBJ2-1, the CDR3 gives the full variable domain: DGGITQSPKYLFRKEGQNVTLSCEQNLNHDAMYWYRQDPGQGLRLIYYSQIVNDFQKGDIAEGYSVSREKKESFPLTVTSAQKNPTAFYLCASSIGLAAYNEQFFGPGTRLTVL.

The chain carries TRBV6-5 and TRBJ1-4; tentative D call: TRBD1 (6 bases). V was trimmed by 6 bases and J by 0 bases, leaving 11 bases between them. The CDR3 totals 15 residues. The germline gives CDR1 MNHEY, CDR2 SVGAGI. The CDR3, as DNA: TGTGCCAGCAGCAAAACAGGGTCAACTAATGAAAAACTGTTTTTT. This translates into CASSKTGSTNEKLFF.

V gene TRBV7-9 combines with J gene TRBJ1-1; the match to TRBD1 covers 10 bases. V dropped 5 bases and J dropped 1; count of bases not matched to a gene: 4. CDR1 SEHNR and CDR2 FQNEAQ come from the germline V gene (reference sequence). The CDR3 extends over 15 amino acids. The CDR3 spells CASSPTGGRNTEAFF. CDR3 nucleotide sequence: TGTGCCAGCAGCCCGACAGGGGGCAGGAACACTGAAGCTTTCTTT. The full variable domain, rest sourced from reference TRBV7-9 and TRBJ1-1, is DTGVSQNPRHKITKRGQNVTFRCDPISEHNRLYWYRQTLGQGPEFLTYFQNEAQLEKSRLLSDRFSAERPKGSFSTLEIQRTEQGDSAMYLCASSPTGGRNTEAFFGQGTRLTVV.

The chain's CDR3 is CASSLRGDRSSVKLFF. CDR3 nucleotide sequence: TGTGCCAGCAGTTTGAGAGGGGACAGGTCGTCTGTAAAACTGTTTTTT. The chain couples TRBV27 to TRBJ1-4; 8 bases match TRBD1. There are 16 residues in the CDR3. The germline CDR1 and CDR2 sequences are MNHEY and SMNVEV (reference sequence). Unmatched junction bases numbered 13, after V lost 3 bases and J lost 10 bases.

The V call is TRBV5-6, the J call TRBJ2-3; the D gene is possibly TRBD1 (5 bases). The CDR3 length is 12 residues. The V gene lost 0 bases and the J gene lost 7 bases, with 6 bases spanning the gap. In germline, CDR1 is SGHDT, CDR2 YYEEEE. DNA of the CDR3: TGTGCCAGCAGCTTGGACAGGTATACGCAGTATTTT. Translated: CASSLDRYTQYF.

This chain joins TRBV5-4 and TRBJ2-2, with D possibly TRBD1 on 5 matching bases. The CDR3 has 15 amino acids. Germline loops: CDR1 SGHNT, CDR2 YYREEE (reference sequence). The ends were cut back, 0 bases at V and 5 bases at J, with 11 bases in the middle. The CDR3 reads CASSLASQGTGELFF. For the CDR3, the DNA is TGTGCCAGCAGCTTGGCCTCCCAGGGAACCGGGGAGCTGTTTTTT.

This chain uses TRBV28 with TRBJ1-2; unclear D gene. Trimming shortened V by 5 bases and J by 8 bases, and 18 bases separated the two germline ends. Per the germline V gene, CDR1 is MDHEN and CDR2 is SYDVKM. CDR3 length: 14 amino acids. The CDR3 nucleotides read TGTGCCAGCAGTCCACTTTATTCGGGGTCCGGCTACACCTTC. This translates into CASSPLYSGSGYTF.

This clone has more than one count but fewer than ten. V usage is TRBV28 and J usage is TRBJ1-5; D possibly corresponds to TRBD1 (5 bases). CDR1 is MDHEN, CDR2 SYDVKM, per germline. The CDR3 extends over 13 amino acids. V was cut by 5 bases and J by 4 bases, with 9 bases left in between. CDR3 loop: CASSTTGNQPQHF. CDR3 sequence (DNA): TGTGCCAGCAGTACTACAGGTAATCAGCCCCAGCATTTT.

There are a few counts of this clone. V usage is TRBV5-6 and J usage is TRBJ2-7; a weak D match, TRBD1 (12 bases). This CDR3 is built from 19 residues. Trimming took 4 bases from V and 3 from J, leaving 29 bases between them. Looked up from germline, CDR1 is SGHDT and CDR2 is YYEEEE. The CDR3 nucleotides read TGTGCCAGCAGCCCGGCCCGGGACAGGGGGCTAGCGGGAGGCTACGAGCAGTACTTC. Amino acid sequence: CASSPARDRGLAGGYEQYF.

The V gene is TRBV4-1, the J gene TRBJ1-1; D is possibly TRBD1 (5 bases). Germline-derived CDR1 and CDR2 are MGHRA and YSYEKL. This CDR3 has 15 amino acids. With 1 base removed from V and 0 bases from J, the gap between germline ends came to 9 bases. The CDR3 region is CASSQVRALNTEAFF. The CDR3 DNA follows: TGCGCCAGCAGCCAAGTCAGGGCGCTGAACACTGAAGCTTTCTTT.

The chain couples TRBV10-2 to TRBJ2-3; 10 nucleotides line up with TRBD2. The CDR3 loop spans 16 amino acids. Germline trimming cut 2 bases from V and 0 bases from J; bases unmatched to any gene: 2. The germline V gene has CDR1 WSHSY and CDR2 SAAADI. CDR3 in amino acids: CASSELAGVSTDTQYF. CDR3 in DNA: TGCGCCAGCAGTGAGCTAGCGGGAGTTAGCACAGATACGCAGTATTTT.

The chain recombines TRBV19 with TRBJ2-2; a possible D gene is TRBD2 (5 bases). CDR3 size: 13 residues. Per germline, CDR1 LNHDA and CDR2 SQIVND (reference sequence). Trimming stripped 3 bases from V and 6 bases from J, with 8 bases between. In DNA form, the CDR3 reads TGTGCCAGTAGTATCGGGAAGGCCGGGGAGCTGTTTTTT. It encodes CASSIGKAGELFF.

This chain joins TRBV19 and TRBJ1-5; the match to TRBD1 covers 8 bases. CDR1 and CDR2 from the germline V gene are LNHDA and SQIVND (reference sequence). V lost 1 base, J lost 7 bases, and 9 bases stayed unmatched. The CDR3 runs 16 residues. The CDR3 protein is CASSIGYRGRIQPQHF. CDR3 DNA: TGTGCCAGTAGTATAGGATACAGGGGGAGGATACAGCCCCAGCATTTT.